This passage covers 20 T cell receptor beta chains from one sample sequenced in a study of technical replicates of blood from a handful of donors. Method: immunoSEQ multiplex PCR; TCRdb's copy keeps in-frame clones and lacks some. This sample has under 95,000 clones, with roughly 94% found just once. Sequencing was carried out using T cells isolated from PBMCs. The receptors here all came from a human donor in good health.

The chain employs TRBV7-2 and TRBJ2-2, with 9 positions matching TRBD2. V lost 2 bases to trimming and J lost 5 bases; unmatched junction nucleotides: 9. This CDR3 is 17 amino acids long. Germline loops: CDR1 SGHTA, CDR2 FQGNSA. The CDR3 loop is CASSLNRGTSMTGELFF. CDR3 nucleotides: TGTGCCAGCAGCTTAAATAGGGGGACTAGCATGACCGGGGAGCTGTTTTTT. The full variable domain, in which reference TRBV7-2 and TRBJ2-2 provide the parts outside the CDR3, is GAGVSQSPSNKVTEKGKDVELRCDPISGHTALYWYRQSLGQGLEFLIYFQGNSAPDKSGLPSDRFSAERTGGSVSTLTIQRTQQEDSAVYLCASSLNRGTSMTGELFFGEGSRLTVL.

V and J are TRBV5-1 and TRBJ2-1; 9 bases agree with TRBD1. CDR1 is SGHRS, CDR2 YFSETQ, per germline. The CDR3 runs 15 residues. J was trimmed by 5 bases and V by 4 bases; bases with no gene match: 7. The CDR3 loop is CASSPMTGGDNEQFF. The CDR3 coding sequence is TGCGCCAGCAGCCCTATGACAGGGGGTGACAATGAGCAGTTCTTC.

The chain joins TRBV19 to TRBJ2-7; TRBD1 might be the D (6 bases). Per the germline V gene, CDR1 is LNHDA and CDR2 is SQIVND (reference sequence). CDR3 length: 12 residues. V was clipped by 7 bases and J by 3 bases, with 10 bases between them. The CDR3 sequence is CASNRENYEQYF. DNA of the CDR3: TGTGCCAGTAACAGGGAGAACTACGAGCAGTACTTC.

This chain uses TRBV27 with TRBJ2-7, with 7 bases matching TRBD1. This CDR3 is 13 amino acids long. Germline V gives CDR1 MNHEY, CDR2 SMNVEV (reference sequence). With 6 bases clipped from V and 2 bases from J, the junction kept 4 bases outside the gene matches. CDR3 loop: CASSAQGAYEQYF. The CDR3 DNA reads TGTGCCAGCAGCGCGCAGGGGGCCTACGAGCAGTACTTC.

The V gene is TRBV2, the J gene TRBJ1-5; 7 bases line up with TRBD1. J was trimmed by 0 bases and V by 8 bases; bases with no gene match: 4. CDR3 size: 14 residues. CDR1 is SNHLY, CDR2 FYNNEI, per germline. The CDR3, as DNA: TGTGCCAGCCAGGGGGAGTCTAGCAATCAGCCCCAGCATTTT. Translated: CASQGESSNQPQHF.

The V gene is TRBV4-1, the J gene TRBJ2-5, with 11 bases identical to TRBD1. Germline V gene lookup returns CDR1 MGHRA and CDR2 YSYEKL. The V gene end was trimmed by 4 bases and the J gene end by 2 bases; junction bases not matched to a gene: 15. The CDR3 contains 19 residues. The DNA of the CDR3 is TGCGCCAGCAGCCTACCAGGTCCCACGGGACAGGGGGGTCAAGAGACCCAGTACTTC. Amino acids: CASSLPGPTGQGGQETQYF.

The chain combines TRBV11-3 with TRBJ1-1, with 10 positions matching TRBD1. The CDR3 totals 13 residues. Losses at the gene ends were 5 bases for V and 5 bases for J; bases not matched to a gene: 2. Germline assignment: CDR1 SGHNT and CDR2 YENEEA. DNA of the CDR3: TGTGCCAGCAGCCCGGACAGGGGGACTGAAGCTTTCTTT. The encoded protein is CASSPDRGTEAFF.

The genes are TRBV5-1 and TRBJ2-1; 10 nucleotides match TRBD2. The CDR3 loop spans 18 amino acids. Germline V lookup: CDR1 SGHRS, CDR2 YFSETQ. After removal of 0 bases from V and 0 bases from J, the junction contained 6 bases not matched to a gene. In DNA, the CDR3 is TGCGCCAGCAGCTTGGTAGCGGGGGGTCTCAGCTCCTACAATGAGCAGTTCTTC. Translating gives CASSLVAGGLSSYNEQFF.

This chain uses TRBV19 with TRBJ2-6; D is possibly TRBD2 (5 bases). This CDR3 contains 16 residues. V was clipped by 7 bases and J by 2 bases, with 15 bases between them. Germline loops: CDR1 LNHDA, CDR2 SQIVND (reference sequence). Here the CDR3 DNA reads TGTGCCAGTATCTTTTCCTCGGGGACTGGGGCCAACGTCCTGACTTTC. Its protein is CASIFSSGTGANVLTF.

The chain employs TRBV6-6 and TRBJ2-6; weak D call: TRBD1 (5 bases). V was pared by 8 bases and J by 2 bases, with 13 bases between. The CDR3 has 15 residues. CDR1 is MNHNY and CDR2 is SVGAGI in the germline V gene (reference sequence). The CDR3 reads CASCSKGAGANVLTF. For the CDR3, the DNA is TGTGCCAGCTGCTCCAAAGGGGCTGGGGCCAACGTCCTGACTTTC.

On this clone itself: This sample includes further DNA sequences coding for the same CDR3. The chain couples TRBV20-1 to TRBJ2-5; 7 nucleotides agree with TRBD1. The V gene end was trimmed by 6 bases and the J gene end by 4 bases; junction bases not matched to a gene: 2. The CDR3 spans 11 residues. CDR1 and CDR2 from the germline V gene are DFQATT and SNEGSKA (reference sequence). CDR3 sequence reads: CSARQGETQYF. CDR3 bases: TGCAGTGCGCGACAGGGAGAGACCCAGTACTTC.

The chain uses TRBV7-9 and TRBJ1-4; 8 bases map to TRBD1. V was pared by 5 bases and J by 5 bases, with 10 bases of the junction left unmatched. The CDR3 spans 16 residues. Germline V gene data show CDR1 as SEHNR and CDR2 as FQNEAQ (reference sequence). The CDR3, as DNA: TGTGCCAGCAGCGAAGTTTTGACAGGGGAGAATGAAAAACTGTTTTTT. Its translation is CASSEVLTGENEKLFF.

The chain links TRBV6-6 to TRBJ1-5; D ambiguous. The germline V gene encodes CDR1 MNHNY and CDR2 SVGAGI (reference sequence). The CDR3 has 16 residues. With 5 bases removed from V and 2 bases from J, the gap between germline ends came to 16 bases. The CDR3 bases are TGTGCCAGCAGTCCTAAGAGTTCTTTCGGCAATCAGCCCCAGCATTTT. The encoded protein is CASSPKSSFGNQPQHF.

The rearrangement links TRBV10-3 to TRBJ2-3; TRBD2 is a possible D gene (5 bases). The CDR3 totals 13 residues. CDR1 and CDR2 from the germline V gene are ENHRY and SYGVKD. Trimming pared 10 bases from V and 2 bases from J, leaving 13 bases between. CDR3 in amino acids: CATGMAVTDTQYF. Written as DNA, the CDR3 is TGTGCCACCGGGATGGCGGTCACAGATACGCAGTATTTT.

With respect to this clone: A junction boundary mismatches the germline segment, possibly from a read error. This sequence joins TRBV18 and TRBJ2-2; D is uncertain. CDR1 is KGHSH, CDR2 LQKENI, per germline. This CDR3 spans 15 amino acids. The CDR3: CASSPRHLNTGELFF. As DNA, the CDR3 is TGTGCCAGCTCCCCACGGCACCTGAACACCGGGGAGCTGTTTTTT.

The chain has TRBV5-1 and TRBJ2-1; 14 nucleotides agree with TRBD2. CDR1 is SGHRS and CDR2 is YFSETQ in the germline V gene. The ends lost 6 bases at V and 0 bases at J; junction bases unmatched: 2. This CDR3 is 16 amino acids long. CDR3: CASMTSGGASYNEQFF. The CDR3 DNA reads TGCGCCAGCATGACTAGCGGGGGGGCCTCCTACAATGAGCAGTTCTTC.

The chain has TRBV19 and TRBJ2-7, with D unresolved. V lost 0 bases and J lost 2, with 14 bases in between. The germline gives CDR1 LNHDA, CDR2 SQIVND (reference sequence). The CDR3 is made up of 16 amino acids. The CDR3 nucleotides are TGTGCCAGTAGTATAGATGAGGCAGTCGGAGCCTACGAGCAGTACTTC. Protein product: CASSIDEAVGAYEQYF.

This clone came up once. The chain uses TRBV5-1 and TRBJ1-2; 7 nucleotides match TRBD1. The CDR3 is 16 amino acids. Trimming cost V 1 base and J 12 bases; bases outside gene matches: 18. Germline V gives CDR1 SGHRS, CDR2 YFSETQ. For the CDR3, the DNA is TGCGCCAGCAGCTTGTTCGATACCGGACAGGCGTCTGACAACACCTTC. It encodes CASSLFDTGQASDNTF.

The J gene is TRBJ2-1, the V gene TRBV2; TRBD2 agrees at 15 bases. Germline V gives CDR1 SNHLY, CDR2 FYNNEI. The CDR3 totals 17 residues. V was pared by 6 bases and J by 3 bases, with 6 bases of the junction left unmatched. The CDR3 coding sequence is TGTGCCAGCAGCCGCGGACTAGCGGGAGGGCTCTACAATGAGCAGTTCTTC. Translation: CASSRGLAGGLYNEQFF.

This clone was detected once. V gene TRBV7-3 combines with J gene TRBJ2-5; D is perhaps TRBD2 (5 bases). The V end lost 5 bases, the J end lost 5 bases, and 15 bases lay between the germline ends. The CDR3 runs to 14 residues. CDR1 is SGHTA, CDR2 FQGTGA, per germline. In nucleotides, the CDR3 is TGTGCCAGCAGCACAGCGGTTAACCCCGAGACCCAGTACTTC. This sequence encodes CASSTAVNPETQYF. Full variable domain (outside the CDR3, taken from reference TRBV7-3 and TRBJ2-5): GAGVSQTPSNKVTEKGKYVELRCDPISGHTALYWYRQSLGQGPEFLIYFQGTGAADDSGLPNDRFFAVRPEGSVSTLKIQRTERGDSAVYLCASSTAVNPETQYFGPGTRLLVL.